These 32 T cell receptor beta chains came from one sample sequenced in a study of beta chain features in type 1 diabetes. TCRB transcripts that were expressed got sequenced, as all of the isolated RNA had been reverse transcribed. This table comes from immunoSEQ multiplex PCR, and its TCRdb copy is limited to in-frame clones, with some not included. Of 810,000 or so clones in the sample, 17% are singletons; the top ten hold about 0.02%. Sequences were obtained from naive CD4+ T cells from blood. The source is a woman between 18 and 29 years old in good health.

This clone was observed a few times. The chain uses TRBV10-2 and TRBJ2-1; 12 positions agree with TRBD2. Germline assignment: CDR1 WSHSY and CDR2 SAAADI. The CDR3 totals 13 residues. V trimming: 8 bases; J trimming: 5 bases; junction bases outside the gene matches: 1. CDR3 residues: CASRLAGDNEQFF. In DNA, the CDR3 is TGCGCCAGCCGACTAGCGGGAGACAATGAGCAGTTCTTC.

The CDR3 DNA is TGTGCCAGCAGCGTAGGGGTTACTGGGGCCAACGTCCTGACTTTC. Amino acid sequence: CASSVGVTGANVLTF. V usage is TRBV9 and J usage is TRBJ2-6; D not certain. CDR1 and CDR2 from the germline V gene are SGDLS and YYNGEE. The V end was cut by 0 bases, the J end by 2 bases, with 6 bases between. The CDR3 is 15 residues long.

This clone was recorded a few times. CDR3 bases: TGTGCCAGCAGTTTACCCCGAAGCGGGGGCAACACTGAAGCTTTCTTT. Amino acid sequence: CASSLPRSGGNTEAFF. The chain recombines TRBV28 with TRBJ1-1; D is possibly TRBD1 (6 bases). The CDR3 consists of 16 residues. In germline, CDR1 is MDHEN, CDR2 SYDVKM. The V and J ends lost 2 bases and 2 bases respectively, with 15 bases between them.

The J gene is TRBJ1-2, the V gene TRBV2; the D is unclear. Per germline, CDR1 SNHLY and CDR2 FYNNEI. CDR3 length: 13 amino acids. Deletions cut 4 bases from V and 2 bases from J, with 8 bases between. The CDR3 is CASSVLGNYGYTF. CDR3 DNA sequence: TGTGCCAGCAGTGTTTTGGGAAACTATGGCTACACCTTC.

The sample holds a few counts of this clone. The J gene is TRBJ1-1, the V gene TRBV15; no reliable D call. Germline-derived CDR1 and CDR2 are LNHNV and YYDKDF (reference sequence). This CDR3 has 14 amino acids. Trimming cost V 1 base and J 1 base, with 7 bases left between them. The CDR3 DNA follows: TGTGCCACCAGCAGAGGTTACGGGAACACTGAAGCTTTCTTT. Translating it yields CATSRGYGNTEAFF.

This clone was found a few times. The genes are TRBV7-9 and TRBJ2-5, with D perhaps matching TRBD1 or TRBD2 (5 bases each). CDR1 SEHNR and CDR2 FQNEAQ come from the germline V gene (reference sequence). V lost 8 bases and J 5 bases, leaving 21 bases between the germline ends. There are 15 residues in the CDR3. The CDR3 loop reads CASEVGGGGGETQYF. In DNA, the CDR3 is TGTGCCAGCGAAGTAGGTGGTGGGGGTGGCGAGACCCAGTACTTC.

The V call is TRBV19, the J call TRBJ2-3, with D hard to call. V lost 5 bases, J lost 4 bases, and 10 bases lay in between. The CDR3 sequence is 13 residues long. Looked up from germline, CDR1 is LNHDA and CDR2 is SQIVND (reference sequence). This CDR3 is CASSGQVADTQYF. CDR3 in DNA: TGTGCCAGTAGTGGGCAAGTCGCAGATACGCAGTATTTT.

This clone was recorded a few times. CDR3 nucleotide sequence: TGTGCCAGTAGCAAAACCAATAGACAAGACTATGGCTACACCTTC. Translated: CASSKTNRQDYGYTF. This sequence joins TRBV19 and TRBJ1-2; no firm D call. This CDR3 region has 15 residues. Looked up from germline, CDR1 is LNHDA and CDR2 is SQIVND (reference sequence). The V end was cut by 6 bases, the J end by 3 bases, with 17 bases between. The full variable domain, rest sourced from reference TRBV19 and TRBJ1-2, is DGGITQSPKYLFRKEGQNVTLSCEQNLNHDAMYWYRQDPGQGLRLIYYSQIVNDFQKGDIAEGYSVSREKKESFPLTVTSAQKNPTAFYLCASSKTNRQDYGYTFGSGTRLTVV.

V and J are TRBV7-3 and TRBJ2-7; unclear D gene. Per the germline V gene, CDR1 is SGHTA and CDR2 is FQGTGA. The CDR3 spans 13 residues. Trimming shortened V by 1 base and J by 3 bases, and 7 bases separated the two germline ends. The CDR3 DNA follows: TGTGCCAGCAGCTTAAGTAGGTTCTACGAGCAGTACTTC. This codes for CASSLSRFYEQYF.

V usage is TRBV4-2 and J usage is TRBJ2-5; 8 bases fit TRBD1. Looked up from germline, CDR1 is LGHNA and CDR2 is YNFKEQ. The J segment lost 4 bases and the V segment lost 3 bases, leaving 10 bases of the junction unmatched. The CDR3 is made up of 16 amino acids. The CDR3 reads CASSQEIQGVSETQYF. In nucleotides, the CDR3 is TGTGCCAGCAGCCAGGAGATACAGGGGGTTTCAGAGACCCAGTACTTC.

The table lists this clone with a few counts. J is TRBJ1-1 and V is TRBV7-9, with a possible D match to TRBD1 (6 bases). Germline V gene data show CDR1 as SEHNR and CDR2 as FQNEAQ (reference sequence). The CDR3 consists of 14 residues. Trimming removed 7 bases at V and 4 bases at J, with 16 bases between. CDR3 DNA sequence: TGTGCCAGCAAGGGGGTTTCGGGAGGCACTGAAGCTTTCTTT. This translates into CASKGVSGGTEAFF. The variable domain in full, completed from reference TRBV7-9 and TRBJ1-1, reads DTGVSQNPRHKITKRGQNVTFRCDPISEHNRLYWYRQTLGQGPEFLTYFQNEAQLEKSRLLSDRFSAERPKGSFSTLEIQRTEQGDSAMYLCASKGVSGGTEAFFGQGTRLTVV.

This clone was counted only a few times. The J gene is TRBJ2-7, the V gene TRBV19; D call uncertain. This CDR3 is 14 amino acids long. The germline V and J ends were trimmed by 6 bases and 0 bases, with 12 bases remaining between them. Germline-derived CDR1 and CDR2 are LNHDA and SQIVND (reference sequence). The DNA for the CDR3 is TGTGCCAGTAGCGCCACAATCTCCTCCTACGAGCAGTACTTC. Protein sequence: CASSATISSYEQYF. Combining the CDR3 with reference TRBV19 and TRBJ2-7 gives the whole variable domain DGGITQSPKYLFRKEGQNVTLSCEQNLNHDAMYWYRQDPGQGLRLIYYSQIVNDFQKGDIAEGYSVSREKKESFPLTVTSAQKNPTAFYLCASSATISSYEQYFGPGTRLTVT.

This clone has a handful of counts. V gene TRBV7-3 combines with J gene TRBJ2-7; TRBD1 agrees at 8 bases. V lost 0 bases to trimming and J lost 6 bases; unmatched junction nucleotides: 1. Germline lookup yields CDR1 SGHTA and CDR2 FQGTGA. CDR3 length: 13 amino acids. The DNA of the CDR3 is TGTGCCAGCAGCTTAACAACAGGGGGCGAGCAGTACTTC. Amino acid sequence: CASSLTTGGEQYF.

This clone was detected a few times. This sample also contains other DNA sequences that code for the same CDR3. This chain uses TRBV28 with TRBJ1-1; D is unclear. This CDR3 has 12 residues. Per the germline V gene, CDR1 is MDHEN and CDR2 is SYDVKM. Between the trimmed V and J ends, which lost 3 bases and 0 bases, there was a span of 2 bases. In DNA, the CDR3 is TGTGCCAGCAGTTTGATGAACACTGAAGCTTTCTTT. Translated, it gives CASSLMNTEAFF.

This clone was found a few times. CDR3 in amino acids: CASSQGLAGMNEQFF. DNA for the CDR3: TGTGCCAGCAGCCAGGGACTAGCGGGAATGAATGAGCAGTTCTTC. The rearrangement links TRBV7-3 to TRBJ2-1; 13 bases fit TRBD2. The CDR3 runs to 15 residues. The V and J ends lost 5 bases and 7 bases, in that order; junction bases with no gene match: 5. CDR1 and CDR2 (germline): SGHTA, FQGTGA.

This clone was detected a few times. The gene calls are TRBV28 and TRBJ1-1, with D possibly TRBD1 on 6 matching bases. Trimming left V 4 bases short and J 4 bases short, with 28 bases between. Germline loops: CDR1 MDHEN, CDR2 SYDVKM. The CDR3 has 19 amino acids. CDR3 nucleotide sequence: TGTGCCAGCAGTTACCCTCGATTGGGGAGTTGGGCAGGGGTCACTGAAGCTTTCTTT. It encodes CASSYPRLGSWAGVTEAFF.

Only a few counts were recorded for this clone. The V call is TRBV7-8, the J call TRBJ2-1; 9 bases fit TRBD1. This CDR3 is built from 15 residues. Germline CDR1 SGHVS, CDR2 FQNEAQ. The junction had 5 bases not matched to a gene; V was cut back by 5 bases and J by 3 bases. In DNA form, the CDR3 reads TGTGCCAGCAGCCCCGGGACAGGGCGCTACAATGAGCAGTTCTTC. Protein sequence: CASSPGTGRYNEQFF.

Only a few counts were recorded for this clone. The chain uses TRBV11-3 and TRBJ2-1; TRBD1 matches at 7 bases. The CDR3 covers 15 residues. Germline trimming cut 2 bases from V and 8 bases from J; bases unmatched to any gene: 9. Germline lookup yields CDR1 SGHNT and CDR2 YENEEA. CDR3 in amino acids: CASSLNTGVFHEQFF. The DNA for the CDR3 is TGTGCCAGCAGCTTAAACACAGGGGTCTTCCATGAGCAGTTCTTC.

This rearrangement joins TRBV6-6 to TRBJ2-7, with 7 bases lining up with TRBD1. Losses at the gene ends were 8 bases for V and 6 bases for J; bases not matched to a gene: 10. The CDR3 has 13 residues. Germline values: CDR1 MNHNY, CDR2 SVGAGI (reference sequence). CDR3 sequence (DNA): TGTGCCAGCGGACCCGGGACAGCCATCGAGCAGTACTTC. Protein sequence: CASGPGTAIEQYF.

This clone has only a few counts. This chain links TRBV11-3 with TRBJ2-3; 8 bases fit TRBD2. The germline gives CDR1 SGHNT, CDR2 YENEEA. This CDR3 is built from 15 residues. With 3 bases clipped from V and 2 bases from J, the junction kept 4 bases outside the gene matches. The CDR3 DNA reads TGTGCCAGCAGCTTGGGACTAGTTGACACAGATACGCAGTATTTT. It specifies CASSLGLVDTDTQYF.

The rearrangement links TRBV7-8 to TRBJ1-5; a possible D gene is TRBD1 (6 bases). Trimming took off 5 bases at V and 8 bases at J, with 13 bases between the two ends. The germline V gene encodes CDR1 SGHVS and CDR2 FQNEAQ. The CDR3 covers 13 residues. This CDR3 reads CASSAQGGEPQHF. In DNA, the CDR3 is TGTGCCAGCAGCGCACAGGGTGGGGAGCCCCAGCATTTT.

This clone was counted only a few times. At one end, the junction sequence differs from germline, possibly due to a read error. The chain recombines TRBV7-9 with TRBJ2-6, with 8 bases fitting TRBD1. This CDR3 region has 18 residues. CDR1 is SEHNR, CDR2 FQNEAQ, per germline (reference sequence). The CDR3 DNA is TGCGCCAGCAGCCGGCAGACAGGGGTGCTCTCTGGGGCCAACGTCCTGACTTTC. Translating it yields CASSRQTGVLSGANVLTF.

CDR3 in amino acids: CASSSVPGHLGDTEAFF. CDR3 DNA sequence: TGTGCCAGCAGTTCAGTCCCGGGACACCTCGGGGACACTGAAGCTTTCTTT. This chain connects TRBV28 to TRBJ1-1; tentatively, D is TRBD1 (6 bases). V lost 4 bases, J lost 3 bases, and 21 bases lay in between. CDR1 is MDHEN, CDR2 SYDVKM, per germline. The CDR3 contains 17 residues.

The chain joins TRBV4-3 to TRBJ2-1; no reliable D call. This CDR3 is built from 14 residues. Between the trimmed V and J ends, which lost 0 bases and 6 bases, there was a span of 9 bases. CDR1 LGHNA and CDR2 YSLEER come from the germline V gene. The CDR3 protein is CASSQDIQPNEQFF. In DNA form, the CDR3 reads TGCGCCAGCAGCCAAGATATCCAACCCAATGAGCAGTTCTTC.

The sample holds a few counts of this clone. V is TRBV7-9 and J is TRBJ2-7; 15 bases match TRBD2. V shed 4 bases and J 7 bases; nucleotides not matched to a gene: 8. Germline assignment: CDR1 SEHNR and CDR2 FQNEAQ (reference sequence). The CDR3 has 16 residues. The CDR3 nucleotides are TGTGCCAGCAGCTCACCACGGACTAGCGGGAGGGTGGAGCAGTACTTC. Amino acids: CASSSPRTSGRVEQYF.

This clone showed up just a few times. The V and J genes are TRBV28 and TRBJ1-4; maybe TRBD1 (6 bases). There are 15 residues in the CDR3. Germline CDR1 is MDHEN and CDR2 is SYDVKM. Trimming removed 6 bases from V and 8 bases from J, with 19 bases in between. CDR3 sequence: CASSQGGQTREKLFF. The CDR3 coding sequence is TGTGCCAGCAGCCAAGGAGGACAGACTCGCGAAAAACTGTTTTTT.

This clone was seen more than once but under ten times. The chain employs TRBV7-2 and TRBJ1-4; 9 bases align to TRBD1. CDR1 and CDR2 (germline): SGHTA, FQGNSA. The junction had 7 bases not matched to a gene; V was cut back by 6 bases and J by 5 bases. The CDR3 is 15 amino acids. The CDR3 loop reads CASSRTGVGNEKLFF. CDR3 bases: TGTGCCAGCAGTAGGACAGGGGTGGGAAATGAAAAACTGTTTTTT.

Only a few counts were recorded for this clone. This chain uses TRBV9 with TRBJ1-2, with D possibly being TRBD1 (5 bases). The CDR3 totals 13 residues. The V gene's germline CDR1 is SGDLS and CDR2 YYNGEE. V dropped 0 bases and J dropped 7 bases, with 10 bases sitting between them. CDR3 DNA sequence: TGTGCCAGCAGCGTAGAAGGGGCCCTTGGCTACACCTTC. This sequence encodes CASSVEGALGYTF.

V usage is TRBV7-2 and J usage is TRBJ2-7, with TRBD2 matching 9 bases. The V gene's germline CDR1 is SGHTA and CDR2 FQGNSA. The CDR3 spans 15 residues. V was pared by 1 base and J by 5 bases, with 6 bases of the junction left unmatched. DNA of the CDR3: TGTGCCAGCAGCTTAGGGGGTAGCGGGAGTAACGAGCAGTACTTC. Protein sequence: CASSLGGSGSNEQYF.

Here the CDR3 DNA reads TGTGCCAGTAGTGGACCGGGACAGGGGGCCGGAGTGTCCTACGAGCAGTACTTC. Translated: CASSGPGQGAGVSYEQYF. This sequence joins TRBV19 and TRBJ2-7; 12 nucleotides match TRBD1. Per the germline V gene, CDR1 is LNHDA and CDR2 is SQIVND (reference sequence). This CDR3 contains 18 residues. V dropped 5 bases and J dropped 1; count of bases not matched to a gene: 12.

The rearrangement links TRBV7-9 to TRBJ2-7; D is ambiguous. From germline, CDR1 is SEHNR and CDR2 FQNEAQ (reference sequence). The CDR3 has 10 residues. Trimming pared 1 base from V and 5 bases from J, leaving 0 bases between. CDR3 protein: CASSLDEQYF. In DNA form, the CDR3 reads TGTGCCAGCAGCTTAGACGAGCAGTACTTC. The variable domain in full, completed from reference TRBV7-9 and TRBJ2-7, reads DTGVSQNPRHKITKRGQNVTFRCDPISEHNRLYWYRQTLGQGPEFLTYFQNEAQLEKSRLLSDRFSAERPKGSFSTLEIQRTEQGDSAMYLCASSLDEQYFGPGTRLTVT.

Note on this clone: This sample also contains other DNA sequences that code for the same CDR3. The chain links TRBV28 to TRBJ1-2; D perhaps matches TRBD1 (6 bases). V lost 4 bases and J 6 bases, leaving 12 bases between the germline ends. CDR1 and CDR2 from the germline V gene are MDHEN and SYDVKM. The CDR3 covers 13 residues. CDR3 loop: CASSSGQGDGYTF. For the CDR3, the DNA is TGTGCCAGCAGTTCGGGACAAGGCGATGGCTACACCTTC.